This T cell receptor beta chain was found in a study of technical replicates of blood from a few donors. Some clones are missing from TCRdb's copy, which holds only in-frame ones; the method was immunoSEQ multiplex PCR. This sample has about 93,000 clones, with roughly 96% found just once. Germline CDR1 is SGHNT and CDR2 is YYREEE (reference sequence). The CDR3 covers 16 residues. Trimming removed 4 bases from V and 1 base from J, with 17 bases in between. J is TRBJ2-5 and V is TRBV5-4; possible D gene TRBD1, 6 bases. Material for sequencing was T cells isolated from PBMCs. The clonotype comes from a human donor in good health. In DNA, the CDR3 is TGTGCCAGCAGCGCAGGGGACCCCAGCCTCCAAGAGACCCAGTACTTC. It specifies CASSAGDPSLQETQYF.